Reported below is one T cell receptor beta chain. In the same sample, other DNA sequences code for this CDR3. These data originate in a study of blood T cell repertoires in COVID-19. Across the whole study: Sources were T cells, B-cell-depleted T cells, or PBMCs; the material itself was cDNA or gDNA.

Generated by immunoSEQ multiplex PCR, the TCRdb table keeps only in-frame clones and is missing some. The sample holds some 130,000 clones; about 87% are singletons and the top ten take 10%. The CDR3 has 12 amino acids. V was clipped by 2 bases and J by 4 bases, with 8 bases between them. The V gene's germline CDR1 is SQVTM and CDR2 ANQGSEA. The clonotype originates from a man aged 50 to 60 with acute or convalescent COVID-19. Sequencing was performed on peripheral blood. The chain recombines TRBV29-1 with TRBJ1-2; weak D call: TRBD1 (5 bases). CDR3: CSVESGGYGYTF. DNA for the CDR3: TGCAGCGTTGAAAGCGGGGGCTATGGCTACACCTTC.